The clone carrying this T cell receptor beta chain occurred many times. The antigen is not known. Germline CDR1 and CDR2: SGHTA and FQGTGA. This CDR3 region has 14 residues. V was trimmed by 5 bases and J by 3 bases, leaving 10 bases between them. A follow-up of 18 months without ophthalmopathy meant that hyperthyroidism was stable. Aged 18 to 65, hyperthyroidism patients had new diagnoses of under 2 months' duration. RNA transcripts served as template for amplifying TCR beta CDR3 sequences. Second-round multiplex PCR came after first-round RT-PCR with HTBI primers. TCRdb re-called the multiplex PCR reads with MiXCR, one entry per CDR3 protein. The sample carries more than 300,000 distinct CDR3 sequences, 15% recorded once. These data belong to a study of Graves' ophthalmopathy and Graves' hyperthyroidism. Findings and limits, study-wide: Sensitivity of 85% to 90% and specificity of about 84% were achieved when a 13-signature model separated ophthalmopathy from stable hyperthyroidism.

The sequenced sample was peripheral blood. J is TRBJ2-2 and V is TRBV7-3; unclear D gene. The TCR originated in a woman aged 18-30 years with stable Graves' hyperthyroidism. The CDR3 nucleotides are TGTGCCAGCAGCCCTACGGATTACACCGGGGAGCTGTTTTTT. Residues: CASSPTDYTGELFF. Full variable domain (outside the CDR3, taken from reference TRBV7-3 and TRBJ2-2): GAGVSQTPSNKVTEKGKYVELRCDPISGHTALYWYRQSLGQGPEFLIYFQGTGAADDSGLPNDRFFAVRPEGSVSTLKIQRTERGDSAVYLCASSPTDYTGELFFGEGSRLTVL.